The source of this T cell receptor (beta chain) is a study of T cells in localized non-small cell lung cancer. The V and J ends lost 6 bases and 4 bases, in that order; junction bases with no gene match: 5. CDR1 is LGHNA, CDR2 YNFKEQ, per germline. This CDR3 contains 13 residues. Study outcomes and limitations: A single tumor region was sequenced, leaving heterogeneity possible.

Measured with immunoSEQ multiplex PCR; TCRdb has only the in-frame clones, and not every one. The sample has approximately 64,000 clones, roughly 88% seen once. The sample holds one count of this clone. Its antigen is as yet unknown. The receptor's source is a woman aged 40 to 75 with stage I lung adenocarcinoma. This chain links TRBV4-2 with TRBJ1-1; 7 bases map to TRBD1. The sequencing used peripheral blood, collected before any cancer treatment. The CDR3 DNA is TGTGCCAGCAGGCTAGGGGGCGGCACTGAAGCTTTCTTT. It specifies CASRLGGGTEAFF.